This TCR beta chain was sequenced for a study of human CD8 memory T cell subsets (TCRdb year 2020). Notes on the research overall: To assess how stem-like (TSTEM), progenitor exhausted-like (TPEX) and effector memory CD8+ T cell subsets are clonally related, the TCRbeta repertoires of these three subsets were compared. Six donors each provided TSTEM, TPEX and effector memory subsets, and TCRbeta repertoires were obtained from all six.

Peripheral blood mononuclear cells were isolated from healthy donor buffy coats by density gradient separation. Negative magnetic separation using EasySep or MojoSort CD8+ T cell isolation kits was how the study enriched total CD8+ T cells. For each subset, total RNA was extracted using an RNeasy Mini Kit from duplicate vials of 150,000 sorted CD8+ T cells. PBMCs were used either fresh or after being cryopreserved in fetal bovine serum containing approximately 10% DMSO. Fluorescence-activated cell sorting on a FACSAria III was used to sort the CD8+ T cell subsets to purity. As a fraction of the sample, this clonotype is medium-sized (0.01 to 0.1%). Its recognized antigen is unknown. Base-call qualities are not available, and no considerably larger clone is one nucleotide away. A Human TCR Profiling Kit was used to prepare UMI-labeled 5' RACE TCRbeta libraries. Every TCRbeta library was prepared in parallel with an identical number of PCR cycles. Processing in the source paper ran as follows. Between roughly 2,600 and 20,000 functional CDR3beta clonotypes were contained in each TCRbeta library. MIGEC 1.2.9 was used for UMI extraction and consensus assembly, with a minimum of three reads required per UMI. MiXCR 3.0.3 was used to extract in-frame CDR3beta repertoires. After each sample was downsampled to 42,000 randomly selected UMIs, diversity metrics were computed in VDJtools 1.2.1. Repertoire overlap metrics D, R and F2 were calculated in VDJtools for the top 3,000 clones of each sample pair. The public reads were reanalyzed by TCRdb: fastp trimming at Q25, MiXCR alignment, in-frame beta chains only. CDR3 protein duplicates are merged, each entry listing the most common genes and DNA. TCRdb's processing, not the authors', yielded these V and J calls. Here the sample has more than 6,000 distinct CDR3 sequences; around 4.2% occur a single time. About two fifths of the sample is in the top ten clones.

The investigation overall reported the following: Similarly high normalized Shannon-Wiener diversity was shown by TSTEM and TPEX subsets, whereas comparatively lower diversity was seen in effector memory subsets. Clonotypes were shared with effector memory cells by both stem-like subsets, but only minimal overlap was found between TSTEM and TPEX repertoires, suggesting distinct antigen spectra. Based on Chao1 estimates, TSTEM subsets appeared to have greater repertoire diversity than TPEX subsets, which could potentially reflect a broader range of specificities. Only TCRbeta chains were sequenced, and repertoire comparisons rested on several donors tested with paired t-tests and Bonferroni correction.

Trimming costs V 6 bases and J 10 bases, and their ends lie 28 bases apart. The CDR3 measures 17 amino acids from cysteine to phenylalanine. Just the 51-base CDR3 DNA is kept, in frame starting at base 1. The germline V gene (reference sequence) provides CDR1 DFQATT and CDR2 SNEGSKA. Material: CD8+ T cells from PBMCs. The rearrangement combines TRBV20-1 with TRBJ1-6; TRBD1 is possibly the D segment (6 matching bases). The sequence was obtained from a human donor in good health. CDR3 reads: CSAQELTGSVQGSPLHF. DNA sequence: TGCAGTGCCCAAGAGCTTACAGGGTCGGTCCAAGGCTCACCCCTCCACTTT.